The next 9 T cell receptor beta chains were all read from a single sample in a study of blood T cell repertoires in COVID-19. Assay: immunoSEQ multiplex PCR; the TCRdb copy retains only in-frame clones and omits some. The repertoire holds under 200,000 clones, roughly nine tenths seen once, with 20% to 25% in the top ten. Sequences were obtained from peripheral blood. These receptors were collected from a man aged 55 to 70 with active or convalescent COVID-19.

CDR3 region: CASEIWRQASTYGYTF. CDR3 coding DNA: TGTGCCAGTGAAATATGGCGACAGGCGTCGACCTATGGCTACACCTTC. The chain couples TRBV19 to TRBJ1-2; a possible D gene is TRBD1 (6 bases). The V end was cut by 8 bases, the J end by 4 bases, with 23 bases between. The CDR3 consists of 16 residues. The germline CDR1 and CDR2 sequences are LNHDA and SQIVND (reference sequence).

The chain couples TRBV2 to TRBJ1-2; 10 nucleotides agree with TRBD1. This CDR3 is built from 14 residues. Trimming took 4 bases from V and 3 from J; bases not matched to a gene: 2. The germline V gene encodes CDR1 SNHLY and CDR2 FYNNEI. Here the CDR3 reads CASSGTGGYYGYTF. The CDR3, as DNA: TGTGCCAGCAGTGGGACAGGGGGATACTATGGCTACACCTTC.

The chain employs TRBV7-2 and TRBJ2-1; 8 bases map to TRBD2. The CDR3 is made up of 16 amino acids. V was clipped by 3 bases and J by 1 base; unmatched bases: 5. In germline, CDR1 is SGHTA, CDR2 FQGNSA. In DNA form, the CDR3 reads TGTGCCAGCAGCTTGCGACTAGCGAGATCCTACAATGAGCAGTTCTTC. Its translation: CASSLRLARSYNEQFF. The variable domain in full, with the rest retrieved from reference TRBV7-2 and TRBJ2-1, is GAGVSQSPSNKVTEKGKDVELRCDPISGHTALYWYRQSLGQGLEFLIYFQGNSAPDKSGLPSDRFSAERTGGSVSTLTIQRTQQEDSAVYLCASSLRLARSYNEQFFGPGTRLTVL.

The chain is built from TRBV5-5 and TRBJ1-2; D is uncertain. V lost 0 bases and J 3 bases, leaving 9 bases between the germline ends. CDR3 size: 14 residues. Per the germline V gene, CDR1 is SGHKS and CDR2 is YYEKEE (reference sequence). CDR3 coding DNA: TGTGCCAGCAGCTTGGTCCGACTCGACTATGGCTACACCTTC. This encodes CASSLVRLDYGYTF. The full variable domain, completed using reference TRBV5-5 and TRBJ1-2, is DAGVTQSPTHLIKTRGQQVTLRCSPISGHKSVSWYQQVLGQGPQFIFQYYEKEERGRGNFPDRFSARQFPNYSSELNVNALLLGDSALYLCASSLVRLDYGYTFGSGTRLTVV.

The V and J genes are TRBV7-9 and TRBJ2-7, with unresolved D. The ends were cut back, 1 base at V and 4 bases at J, with 8 bases in the middle. The CDR3 totals 13 residues. Germline assignment: CDR1 SEHNR and CDR2 FQNEAQ (reference sequence). For the CDR3, the DNA is TGTGCCAGCAGCTTAGGCGGCGGTTACGAGCAGTACTTC. It specifies CASSLGGGYEQYF.

The chain recombines TRBV2 with TRBJ2-7; TRBD1 aligns across 8 bases. V shed 4 bases, J shed 4 bases, and the junction held 3 bases outside the gene matches. This CDR3 has 13 amino acids. Germline V gives CDR1 SNHLY, CDR2 FYNNEI. The CDR3 reads CASSVTGAYEQYF. The DNA of the CDR3 is TGTGCCAGCAGTGTGACAGGGGCTTACGAGCAGTACTTC.

Written as DNA, the CDR3 is TGTGCCAGCAGTGCCCTTGACAGGGCCAATTCACCCCTCCACTTT. Translation: CASSALDRANSPLHF. The rearrangement links TRBV25-1 to TRBJ1-6; 7 bases are shared with TRBD1. With V trimmed by 4 bases and J by 7 bases, 7 bases remained unmatched. This CDR3 is 15 amino acids long. The germline V gene has CDR1 MGHDK and CDR2 SYGVNS.

The chain joins TRBV2 to TRBJ2-1; perhaps TRBD2 as D (6 bases). The V and J ends lost 6 bases and 5 bases respectively, with 14 bases between them. CDR1 is SNHLY and CDR2 is FYNNEI in the germline V gene. This CDR3 region has 14 residues. The CDR3 region has the DNA TGTGCCAGCAGCGCTAGCGTAGTGAACAATGAGCAGTTCTTC. It yields the protein CASSASVVNNEQFF.

This chain links TRBV6-1 with TRBJ1-2; TRBD1 might be the D (5 bases). Germline loops: CDR1 MNHNS, CDR2 SASEGT. The CDR3 is 15 residues long. Trimming left V 2 bases short and J 5 bases short, with 15 bases between. CDR3 region: CASSEFGRQTYGYTF. In DNA, the CDR3 is TGTGCCAGCAGTGAATTTGGCCGACAGACGTATGGCTACACCTTC.